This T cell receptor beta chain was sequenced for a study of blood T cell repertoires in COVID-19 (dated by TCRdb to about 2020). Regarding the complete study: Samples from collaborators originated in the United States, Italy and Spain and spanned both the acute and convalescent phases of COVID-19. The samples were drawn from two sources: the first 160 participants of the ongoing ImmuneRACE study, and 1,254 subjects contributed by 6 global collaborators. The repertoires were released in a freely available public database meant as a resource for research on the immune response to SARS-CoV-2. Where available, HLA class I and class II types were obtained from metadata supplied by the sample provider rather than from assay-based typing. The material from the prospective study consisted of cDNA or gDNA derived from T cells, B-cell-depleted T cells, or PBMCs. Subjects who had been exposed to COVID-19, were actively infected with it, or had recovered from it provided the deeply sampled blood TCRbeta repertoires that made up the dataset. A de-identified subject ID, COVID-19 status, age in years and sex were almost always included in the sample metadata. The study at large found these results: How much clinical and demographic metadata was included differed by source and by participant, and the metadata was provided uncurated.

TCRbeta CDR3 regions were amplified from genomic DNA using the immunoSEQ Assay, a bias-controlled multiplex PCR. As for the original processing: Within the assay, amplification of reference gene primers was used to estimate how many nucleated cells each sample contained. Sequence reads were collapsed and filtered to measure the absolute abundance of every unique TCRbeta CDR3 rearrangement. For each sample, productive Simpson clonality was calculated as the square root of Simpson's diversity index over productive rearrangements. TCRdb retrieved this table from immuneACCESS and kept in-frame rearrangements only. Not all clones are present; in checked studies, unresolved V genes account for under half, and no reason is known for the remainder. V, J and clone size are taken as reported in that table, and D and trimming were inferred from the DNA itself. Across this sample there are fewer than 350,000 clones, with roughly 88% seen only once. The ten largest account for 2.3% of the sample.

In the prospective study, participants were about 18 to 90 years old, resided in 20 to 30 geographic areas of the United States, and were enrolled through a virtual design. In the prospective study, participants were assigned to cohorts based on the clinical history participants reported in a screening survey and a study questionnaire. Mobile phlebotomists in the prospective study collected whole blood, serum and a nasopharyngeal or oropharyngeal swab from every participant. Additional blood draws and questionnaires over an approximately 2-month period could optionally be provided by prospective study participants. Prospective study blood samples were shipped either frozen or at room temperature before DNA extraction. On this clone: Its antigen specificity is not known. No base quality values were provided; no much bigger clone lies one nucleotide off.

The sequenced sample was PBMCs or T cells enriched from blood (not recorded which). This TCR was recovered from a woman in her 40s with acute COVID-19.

The bases are TGTGCCAGCAGTGTTAGGGGCGATATGAACACTGAAGCTTTCTTT. It is translated as CASSVRGDMNTEAFF. In this chain, TRBV2 is recombined with TRBJ1-1, and perhaps TRBD1 as D gene, on 5 matching bases. CDR1 SNHLY and CDR2 FYNNEI were looked up in the germline V gene. Trimming takes 4 bases from V and 0 bases from J, and the germline ends sit 12 bases apart. The CDR3 contains 15 residues, cysteine and phenylalanine counted. Only the CDR3 portion is preserved as DNA: 45 bases, with reading frame beginning at the first base.